This T cell receptor (beta chain) is from a study of T cells in women clearing cervical HPV infection. Overall study findings and caveats: CIN3+ cases had significantly higher TCR richness than controls; evenness did not differ.

Only in-frame clones appear in the TCRdb table, and some are missing; sequencing was by immunoSEQ multiplex PCR. Found here are some 46,000 clones; the top ten clones hold less than 40%. The CDR3 consists of 13 residues. The germline V gene encodes CDR1 SGHRS and CDR2 YFSETQ. Trimming removed 4 bases from V and 7 bases from J; junction bases left unmatched: 4. For this clone: What it binds is not known. Read data end 3 residues before the CDR3 end; the end is taken from the germline J gene.

The receptor comes from a woman between 18 and 70 years old with a cervical HPV16 infection that either progressed to CIN3+ or cleared (not recorded which). The rearrangement links TRBV5-1 to TRBJ1-1; 10 bases align to TRBD1. The specimen was blood buffy coat. Partial CDR3 DNA: TGCGCCAGCAGCATCCGGGACAGGGGTGAA. Protein product: CASSIRDRGE. The whole CDR3 region reads CASSIRDRGEAFF.